The clone carrying this T cell receptor beta chain was picked up a small number of times. This entry belongs to a study of blood T cell repertoires in COVID-19. Study summary: Acute and convalescent COVID-19 samples came from the United States, Italy and Spain.

As processed by the authors: Reference gene primers were amplified, and this amplification served to estimate nucleated cell counts. Measured with immunoSEQ multiplex PCR; TCRdb has only the in-frame clones, and not every one. V and J calls and clone size are copied from that table; D and trimming were computed from the DNA. The top ten clones hold 1% to 1.5% of a sample with roughly 360,000 clones, around 87% of them seen once. Participant age was roughly 18 to 100 years, and participants resided in fewer than 25 US areas. Participants' own reports of clinical history determined their cohort assignment. Between the trimmed V and J ends, which lost 0 bases and 9 bases, there was a span of 13 bases. Per the germline V gene, CDR1 is SGDLS and CDR2 is YYNGEE. The CDR3 runs to 15 residues.

The chain joins TRBV9 to TRBJ1-6, with a weak D call TRBD1 (6 bases). This TCR derives from a man between 25 and 39 years old who had recovered from COVID-19. Sequencing was carried out using PBMCs or T cells enriched from blood (not recorded which). The chain's CDR3 is CASSVDEGVGSPLHF. The DNA of the CDR3 is TGTGCCAGCAGCGTAGATGAGGGGGTTGGTTCACCCCTCCACTTT.